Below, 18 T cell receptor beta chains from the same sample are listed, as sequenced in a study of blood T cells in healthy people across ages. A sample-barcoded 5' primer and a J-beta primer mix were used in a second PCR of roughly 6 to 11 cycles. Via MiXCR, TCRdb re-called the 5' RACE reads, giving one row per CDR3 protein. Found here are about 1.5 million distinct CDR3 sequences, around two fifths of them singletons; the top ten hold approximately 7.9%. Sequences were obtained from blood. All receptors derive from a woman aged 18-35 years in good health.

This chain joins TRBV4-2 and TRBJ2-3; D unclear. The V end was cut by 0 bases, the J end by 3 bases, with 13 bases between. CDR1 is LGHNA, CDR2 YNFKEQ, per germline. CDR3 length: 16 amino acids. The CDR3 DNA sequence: TGTGCCAGCAGCCAAGAAGGTGAAGCGCTAACAGATACGCAGTATTTT. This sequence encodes CASSQEGEALTDTQYF.

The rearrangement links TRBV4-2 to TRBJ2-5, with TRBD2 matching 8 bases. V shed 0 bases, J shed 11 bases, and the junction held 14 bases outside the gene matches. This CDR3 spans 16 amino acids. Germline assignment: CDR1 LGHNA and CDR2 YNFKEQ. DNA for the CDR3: TGTGCCAGCAGCCAAGAGTTAGCGGGGACTAGGTTTGAGCAGTACTTC. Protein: CASSQELAGTRFEQYF.

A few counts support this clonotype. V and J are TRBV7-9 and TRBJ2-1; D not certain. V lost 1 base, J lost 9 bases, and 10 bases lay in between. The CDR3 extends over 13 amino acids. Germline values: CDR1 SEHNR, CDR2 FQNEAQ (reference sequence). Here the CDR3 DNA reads TGTGCCAGCAGCTTAGGAGTCCTGGGTGAGCAGTTCTTC. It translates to CASSLGVLGEQFF.

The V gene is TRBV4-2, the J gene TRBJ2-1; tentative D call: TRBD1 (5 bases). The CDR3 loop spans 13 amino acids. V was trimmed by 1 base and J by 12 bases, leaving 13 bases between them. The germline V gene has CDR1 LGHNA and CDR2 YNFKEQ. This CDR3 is CASSQAANDRQFF. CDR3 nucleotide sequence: TGTGCCAGCAGCCAAGCTGCGAACGACAGGCAGTTCTTC.

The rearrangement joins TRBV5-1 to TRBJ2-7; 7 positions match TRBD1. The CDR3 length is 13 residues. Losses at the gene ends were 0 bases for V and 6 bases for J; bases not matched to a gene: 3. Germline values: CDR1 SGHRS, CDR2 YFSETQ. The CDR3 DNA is TGCGCCAGCAGCTTGGACAGGGGCTGCGAGCAGTACTTC. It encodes CASSLDRGCEQYF.

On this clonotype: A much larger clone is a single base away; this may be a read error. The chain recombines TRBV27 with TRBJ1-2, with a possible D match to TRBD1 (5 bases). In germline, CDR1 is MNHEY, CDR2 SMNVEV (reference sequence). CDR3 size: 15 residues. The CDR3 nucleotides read TGTGCCTGCAGTTTCCGGCAGGGAGGGAACTATGGCTACACCTTC. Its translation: CACSFRQGGNYGYTF.

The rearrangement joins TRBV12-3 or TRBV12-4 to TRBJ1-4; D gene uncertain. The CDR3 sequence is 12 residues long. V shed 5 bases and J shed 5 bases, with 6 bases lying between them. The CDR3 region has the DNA TGTGCCAGCAGTATAGAGAATGAAAAACTGTTTTTT. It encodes CASSIENEKLFF.

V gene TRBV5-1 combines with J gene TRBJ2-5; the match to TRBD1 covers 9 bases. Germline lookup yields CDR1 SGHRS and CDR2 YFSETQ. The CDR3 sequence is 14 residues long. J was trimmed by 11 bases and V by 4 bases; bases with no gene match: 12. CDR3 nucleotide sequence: TGCGCCAGCAGCCTGCGACAGGGGGACAATGAGCAGTACTTC. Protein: CASSLRQGDNEQYF.

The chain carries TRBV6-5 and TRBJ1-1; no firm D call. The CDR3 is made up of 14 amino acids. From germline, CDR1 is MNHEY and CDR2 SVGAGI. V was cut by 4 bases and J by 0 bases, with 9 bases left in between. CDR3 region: CASSLNAMNTEAFF. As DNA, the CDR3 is TGTGCCAGCAGTTTGAACGCGATGAACACTGAAGCTTTCTTT.

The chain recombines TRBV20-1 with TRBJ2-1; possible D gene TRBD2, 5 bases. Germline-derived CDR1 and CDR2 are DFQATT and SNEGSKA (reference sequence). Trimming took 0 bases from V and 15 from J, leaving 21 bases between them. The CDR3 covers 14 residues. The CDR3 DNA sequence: TGCAGTGCTAGAGAGCCTAAAGGACTCCTTGAGGGGTTCTTC. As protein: CSAREPKGLLEGFF.

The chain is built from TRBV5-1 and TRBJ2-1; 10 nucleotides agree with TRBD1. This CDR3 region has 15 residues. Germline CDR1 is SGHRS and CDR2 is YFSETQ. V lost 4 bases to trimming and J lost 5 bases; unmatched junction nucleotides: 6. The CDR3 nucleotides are TGCGCCAGCAGCGACGACAGGGGGCAGCACAATGAGCAGTTCTTC. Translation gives CASSDDRGQHNEQFF.

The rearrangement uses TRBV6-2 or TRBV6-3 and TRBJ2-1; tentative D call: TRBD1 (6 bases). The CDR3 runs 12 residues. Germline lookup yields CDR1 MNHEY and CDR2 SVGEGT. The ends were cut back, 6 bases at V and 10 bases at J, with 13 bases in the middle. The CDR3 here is CASRQQGYEQFF. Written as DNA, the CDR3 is TGTGCCAGCAGACAACAGGGCTACGAGCAGTTCTTC.

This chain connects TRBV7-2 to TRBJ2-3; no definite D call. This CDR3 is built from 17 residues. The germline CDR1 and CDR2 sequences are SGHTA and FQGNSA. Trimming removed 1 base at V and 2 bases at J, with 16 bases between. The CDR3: CASSLGFLVIPTDTQYF. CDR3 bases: TGTGCCAGCAGCTTAGGATTTCTAGTCATCCCCACAGATACGCAGTATTTT.

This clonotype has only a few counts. The CDR3 DNA sequence: TGCAGTGCTATAAATCGTACCCCCAGAGAGGTCGAGCAGTACTTC. Residues: CSAINRTPREVEQYF. V gene TRBV20-1 combines with J gene TRBJ2-7; no reliable D call. V dropped 4 bases and J dropped 6 bases, with 22 bases sitting between them. The length of the CDR3 is 15 residues. Germline CDR1 reads DFQATT; CDR2 reads SNEGSKA (reference sequence).

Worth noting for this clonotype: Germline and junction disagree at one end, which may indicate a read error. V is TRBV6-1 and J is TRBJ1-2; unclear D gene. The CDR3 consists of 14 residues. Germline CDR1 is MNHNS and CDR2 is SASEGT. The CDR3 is CASRSEYPNYGYTF. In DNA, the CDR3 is TGTGCCAGCAGGTCAGAGTACCCTAACTACGGCTACACCTTC.

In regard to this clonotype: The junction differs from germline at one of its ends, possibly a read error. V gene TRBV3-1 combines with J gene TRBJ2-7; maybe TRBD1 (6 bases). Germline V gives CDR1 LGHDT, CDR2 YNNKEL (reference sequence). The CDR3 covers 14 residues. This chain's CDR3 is CASSQGDKTYGQYF. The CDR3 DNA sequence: TGTGCCAGCAGCCAAGGGGACAAAACCTACGGGCAGTACTTC.

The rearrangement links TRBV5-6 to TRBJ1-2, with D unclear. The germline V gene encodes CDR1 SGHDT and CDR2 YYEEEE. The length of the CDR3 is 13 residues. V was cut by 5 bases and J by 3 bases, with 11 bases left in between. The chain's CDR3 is CASSAQVDYGYTF. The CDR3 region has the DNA TGTGCCAGCAGTGCGCAGGTTGACTATGGCTACACCTTC.

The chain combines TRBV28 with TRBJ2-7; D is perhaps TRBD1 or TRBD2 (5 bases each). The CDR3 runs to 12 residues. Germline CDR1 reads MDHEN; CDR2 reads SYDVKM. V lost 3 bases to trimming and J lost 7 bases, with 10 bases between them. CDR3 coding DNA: TGTGCCAGCAGTTTGGGGACGAATGAGCAGTACTTC. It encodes CASSLGTNEQYF.